One and the same sample provided the 27 T cell receptor beta chains below, sequenced in a study of shared clonotypes between healthy human individuals. Sequencing used immunoSEQ multiplex PCR; TCRdb keeps in-frame clones, though not all of them. The sample contains fewer than 2.5 million clones, approximately 93% of which appear only once. Sequenced input: naive CD4+ T cells from PBMCs. Noted subset: CD45RA+ positively selected. Every receptor here comes from a man aged 18-30 years in good health. Some clones in this sample may be carry-over from other donors' samples.

The gene calls are TRBV5-6 and TRBJ2-3; 7 bases fit TRBD1. CDR1 and CDR2 (germline): SGHDT, YYEEEE. V was pared by 3 bases and J by 3 bases, with 1 base of the junction left unmatched. This CDR3 comprises 13 residues. CDR3: CASSWGQTDTQYF. The CDR3 region has the DNA TGTGCCAGCAGCTGGGGACAGACAGATACGCAGTATTTT.

The CDR3 spells CSGEENEQFF. The CDR3 DNA follows: TGCAGCGGGGAGGAAAATGAGCAGTTCTTC. V and J are TRBV29-1 and TRBJ2-1; D may be TRBD2 (6 bases). Looked up from germline, CDR1 is SQVTM and CDR2 is ANQGSEA. This CDR3 is built from 10 residues. Between the trimmed V and J ends, which lost 7 bases and 7 bases, there was a span of 8 bases.

The rearrangement links TRBV9 to TRBJ2-1, with 8 bases fitting TRBD2. Germline CDR1 SGDLS, CDR2 YYNGEE. The CDR3 is 16 amino acids. V lost 4 bases and J lost 3; bases outside the gene matches: 9. For the CDR3, the DNA is TGTGCCAGCAGCACCCCGGAAGCGGGAGACTACAATGAGCAGTTCTTC. Its translation: CASSTPEAGDYNEQFF.

This chain links TRBV2 with TRBJ1-1, with TRBD1 matching over 11 bases. The V segment lost 6 bases and the J segment 10 bases; nucleotides outside the gene matches: 1. The CDR3 runs to 11 residues. Looked up from germline, CDR1 is SNHLY and CDR2 is FYNNEI. CDR3 region: CASRGQGGAFF. The DNA of the CDR3 is TGTGCCAGCAGGGGACAGGGGGGAGCTTTCTTT.

The V and J genes are TRBV19 and TRBJ1-5; D unresolved. Looked up from germline, CDR1 is LNHDA and CDR2 is SQIVND (reference sequence). Trimming took 1 base from V and 9 from J, leaving 10 bases between them. This CDR3 is built from 13 residues. CDR3 nucleotide sequence: TGTGCCAGTAGTATAGTCACCATGGCGCCCCAGCATTTT. Translated, it gives CASSIVTMAPQHF.

The chain recombines TRBV7-2 with TRBJ2-3; unclear D gene. The CDR3 spans 15 residues. V was trimmed by 5 bases and J by 2 bases, leaving 14 bases between them. In germline, CDR1 is SGHTA, CDR2 FQGNSA. Here the CDR3 DNA reads TGTGCCAGCAGCCGCCTCGGGCGGATCACAGATACGCAGTATTTT. This codes for CASSRLGRITDTQYF.

The chain carries TRBV6-1 and TRBJ1-2, with TRBD1 identical over 9 bases. The junction had 10 bases not matched to a gene; V was cut back by 6 bases and J by 5 bases. The CDR3 is made up of 15 amino acids. Germline V gene sequence: CDR1 MNHNS, CDR2 SASEGT. CDR3 DNA: TGTGCCAGCAGGACCCGGGACAGGGACGCTTATGGCTACACCTTC. Protein sequence: CASRTRDRDAYGYTF.

About this clone: Other DNA sequences in the sample encode the same CDR3. The V call is TRBV28, the J call TRBJ2-3, with D perhaps TRBD1 (6 bases). CDR3 length equals 16 residues. The V end was cut by 3 bases, the J end by 1 base, with 14 bases between. Germline V gives CDR1 MDHEN, CDR2 SYDVKM. CDR3 sequence: CASSLPQGWGTDTQYF. CDR3 DNA sequence: TGTGCCAGCAGTTTGCCGCAGGGGTGGGGCACAGATACGCAGTATTTT.

This chain uses TRBV29-1 with TRBJ1-1, with TRBD1 identical over 11 bases. Trimming cost V 4 bases and J 1 base; bases outside gene matches: 5. The CDR3 covers 15 residues. CDR1 SQVTM and CDR2 ANQGSEA come from the germline V gene. The chain's CDR3 is CSVADRGLENTEAFF. The CDR3 DNA reads TGCAGCGTTGCGGACAGGGGGCTGGAGAACACTGAAGCTTTCTTT.

This clone has just one count. This chain connects TRBV7-2 to TRBJ1-1; 9 bases agree with TRBD1. CDR1 SGHTA and CDR2 FQGNSA come from the germline V gene. The CDR3 covers 14 residues. The V gene end was trimmed by 3 bases and the J gene end by 3 bases; junction bases not matched to a gene: 2. The CDR3 DNA follows: TGTGCCAGCAGCTTCCGGACAGGGGACACTGAAGCTTTCTTT. It codes for CASSFRTGDTEAFF.

The chain combines TRBV27 with TRBJ1-1, with a weak D call TRBD1 (6 bases). V lost 6 bases and J 4 bases, leaving 12 bases between the germline ends. The CDR3 loop spans 13 amino acids. CDR1 and CDR2 from the germline V gene are MNHEY and SMNVEV (reference sequence). CDR3 nucleotides: TGTGCCAGCAGACTAATCAGGGGCACTGAAGCTTTCTTT. Translation gives CASRLIRGTEAFF.

V and J are TRBV27 and TRBJ2-7, with a possible D match to TRBD2 (7 bases). The CDR3 has 15 amino acids. V was shortened by 6 bases and J by 0 bases, with 15 bases between the two germline ends. Germline V gene sequence: CDR1 MNHEY, CDR2 SMNVEV (reference sequence). As DNA, the CDR3 is TGTGCCAGCAGAAGGGGGAGGGGAGACTCCTACGAGCAGTACTTC. This codes for CASRRGRGDSYEQYF.

Comments on this clone: This same CDR3 is encoded by further DNA sequences in the sample. The chain recombines TRBV5-6 with TRBJ1-2; 8 nucleotides align to TRBD1. Germline CDR1 and CDR2: SGHDT and YYEEEE. Trimming took 2 bases from V and 2 from J; bases not matched to a gene: 5. The CDR3 covers 15 residues. CDR3 protein: CASSLGTGKNYGYTF. The CDR3 DNA sequence: TGTGCCAGCAGCTTAGGGACAGGAAAGAACTATGGCTACACCTTC.

V and J are TRBV4-1 and TRBJ1-5; D is undetermined. The CDR3 totals 15 residues. Germline V gene data show CDR1 as MGHRA and CDR2 as YSYEKL. V was cut by 2 bases and J by 7 bases, with 15 bases left in between. CDR3 nucleotides: TGCGCCAGCAGCCAAAAAAGTCCCTCAGGACAGCCCCAGCATTTT. This sequence encodes CASSQKSPSGQPQHF.

The chain couples TRBV9 to TRBJ1-1; D unclear. The CDR3 covers 12 residues. V was cut by 0 bases and J by 3 bases, with 3 bases left in between. CDR1 and CDR2 from the germline V gene are SGDLS and YYNGEE. The CDR3 bases are TGTGCCAGCAGCGTAGGACACACTGAAGCTTTCTTT. This sequence encodes CASSVGHTEAFF.

The J gene is TRBJ2-1, the V gene TRBV7-2; D perhaps matches TRBD2 (5 bases). V lost 5 bases and J lost 4, with 18 bases in between. CDR3 size: 16 residues. Looked up from germline, CDR1 is SGHTA and CDR2 is FQGNSA. Written as DNA, the CDR3 is TGTGCCAGCAGCCCCACTCCGGCTAGCCCGTACAATGAGCAGTTCTTC. Translated, it gives CASSPTPASPYNEQFF.

This rearrangement joins TRBV11-1 to TRBJ1-2, with 7 bases identical to TRBD1. The V gene's germline CDR1 is SGHAT and CDR2 FQDESV (reference sequence). V was pared by 5 bases and J by 3 bases, with 6 bases of the junction left unmatched. This CDR3 is 14 amino acids long. CDR3 loop: CASSPRTGYYGYTF. CDR3 nucleotides: TGTGCCAGCAGCCCCAGGACAGGCTACTATGGCTACACCTTC.

The chain links TRBV7-9 to TRBJ1-1; D is unclear. Germline values: CDR1 SEHNR, CDR2 FQNEAQ (reference sequence). V lost 4 bases and J 6 bases, leaving 15 bases between the germline ends. CDR3 length: 14 residues. CDR3 nucleotides: TGTGCCAGCAGCTCATTAAATTTTGGGGCTGAAGCTTTCTTT. Protein sequence: CASSSLNFGAEAFF.

V and J are TRBV28 and TRBJ2-7; no firm D call. Per the germline V gene, CDR1 is MDHEN and CDR2 is SYDVKM. The CDR3 is made up of 14 amino acids. V gave up 4 bases and J gave up 4 bases, with 14 bases separating them. The CDR3, as DNA: TGTGCCAGCAGTTATCCTCGCGACACGTACGAGCAGTACTTC. This codes for CASSYPRDTYEQYF. Filled out from reference TRBV28 and TRBJ2-7, the complete variable domain reads DVKVTQSSRYLVKRTGEKVFLECVQDMDHENMFWYRQDPGLGLRLIYFSYDVKMKEKGDIPEGYSVSREKKERFSLILESASTNQTSMYLCASSYPRDTYEQYFGPGTRLTVT.

This clone appeared a single time. The chain combines TRBV2 with TRBJ1-2, with TRBD1 matching over 12 bases. In germline, CDR1 is SNHLY, CDR2 FYNNEI. The ends lost 5 bases at V and 7 bases at J; junction bases unmatched: 11. CDR3 length: 16 residues. The CDR3 reads CASSQGTGGALGGYTF. The CDR3 nucleotides read TGTGCCAGCAGTCAGGGGACAGGGGGCGCCTTAGGTGGCTACACCTTC.

The V gene is TRBV7-2, the J gene TRBJ2-7, with 8 bases lining up with TRBD1. Trimming cost V 6 bases and J 0 bases; bases outside gene matches: 13. The CDR3 loop spans 17 amino acids. Per germline, CDR1 SGHTA and CDR2 FQGNSA. CDR3 bases: TGTGCCAGCAGTTTGGCAGGGGGCTCCAGGAGCTCCTACGAGCAGTACTTC. As protein: CASSLAGGSRSSYEQYF.

The V call is TRBV7-9, the J call TRBJ1-5; no clear D gene. V was shortened by 3 bases and J by 7 bases, with 13 bases between the two germline ends. The CDR3 loop spans 14 amino acids. Germline V gene sequence: CDR1 SEHNR, CDR2 FQNEAQ (reference sequence). CDR3 in DNA: TGTGCCAGCAGCTTCGGCAATCGGGGACAGCCCCAGCATTTT. This codes for CASSFGNRGQPQHF.

This sequence joins TRBV9 and TRBJ1-4; D not resolved. Germline V gene data show CDR1 as SGDLS and CDR2 as YYNGEE. Trimming left V 0 bases short and J 5 bases short, with 5 bases between. The CDR3 runs to 13 residues. The CDR3 here is CASSVAGNEKLFF. In DNA, the CDR3 is TGTGCCAGCAGCGTAGCGGGAAATGAAAAACTGTTTTTT.

J is TRBJ2-7 and V is TRBV28, with TRBD1 identical over 8 bases. There are 15 residues in the CDR3. Trimming removed 3 bases from V and 6 bases from J; junction bases left unmatched: 10. Germline assignment: CDR1 MDHEN and CDR2 SYDVKM. The CDR3 loop is CASSLSRTGIREQYF. Written as DNA, the CDR3 is TGTGCCAGCAGTTTGTCCAGGACAGGGATCCGCGAGCAGTACTTC.

Remarks on this clone: This sample includes further DNA sequences coding for the same CDR3. This rearrangement joins TRBV29-1 to TRBJ1-2; TRBD1 aligns across 10 bases. V was pared by 7 bases and J by 3 bases, with 2 bases of the junction left unmatched. There are 12 residues in the CDR3. The germline CDR1 and CDR2 sequences are SQVTM and ANQGSEA. The CDR3 DNA reads TGCAGCGCTGGACAGGGGGACTATGGCTACACCTTC. Its translation is CSAGQGDYGYTF.

V gene TRBV7-9 combines with J gene TRBJ2-5, with a tentative D call TRBD2 (6 bases). There are 13 residues in the CDR3. V was cut by 3 bases and J by 7 bases, with 12 bases left in between. CDR1 is SEHNR and CDR2 is FQNEAQ in the germline V gene (reference sequence). CDR3 sequence (DNA): TGTGCCAGCAGCTTGGGACTTCGGGCGACCCAGTACTTC. Translation gives CASSLGLRATQYF.

V usage is TRBV5-6 and J usage is TRBJ2-1; no clear D gene. In germline, CDR1 is SGHDT, CDR2 YYEEEE. This CDR3 contains 15 residues. V lost 4 bases and J lost 0, with 11 bases in between. In DNA, the CDR3 is TGTGCCAGCAGCCGCGATAGGGCCTCCTACAATGAGCAGTTCTTC. Translating it yields CASSRDRASYNEQFF. The full variable domain, in which reference TRBV5-6 and TRBJ2-1 provide the parts outside the CDR3, is DAGVTQSPTHLIKTRGQQVTLRCSPKSGHDTVSWYQQALGQGPQFIFQYYEEEERQRGNFPDRFSGHQFPNYSSELNVNALLLGDSALYLCASSRDRASYNEQFFGPGTRLTVL.